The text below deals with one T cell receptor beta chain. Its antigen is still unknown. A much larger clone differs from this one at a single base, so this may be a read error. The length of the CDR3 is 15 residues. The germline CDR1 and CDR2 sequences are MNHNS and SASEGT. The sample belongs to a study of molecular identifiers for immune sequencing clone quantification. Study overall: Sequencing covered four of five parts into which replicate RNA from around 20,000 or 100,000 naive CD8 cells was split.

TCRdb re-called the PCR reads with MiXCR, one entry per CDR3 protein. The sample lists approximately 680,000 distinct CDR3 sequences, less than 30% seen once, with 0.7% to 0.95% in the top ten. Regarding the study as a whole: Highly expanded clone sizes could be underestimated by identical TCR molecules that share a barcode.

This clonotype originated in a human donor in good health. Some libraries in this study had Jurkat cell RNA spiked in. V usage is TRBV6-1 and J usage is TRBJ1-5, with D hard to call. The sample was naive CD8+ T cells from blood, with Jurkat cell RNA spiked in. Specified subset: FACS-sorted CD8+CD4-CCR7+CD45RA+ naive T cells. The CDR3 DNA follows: TGTGCCAGCGGTGAAGCTCCGGGTCGCTATCAGCCCCAGCATTTT. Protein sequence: CASGEAPGRYQPQHF.